These 27 T cell receptor beta chains originate from one sample sequenced in a study of cytomegalovirus exposure and HLA in healthy donors. The table came from immunoSEQ multiplex PCR; TCRdb's copy has only in-frame clones and leaves some out. The sample includes approximately 270,000 clones, 86% of them seen just once. Sequences were obtained from PBMCs. These receptor sequences come from a young woman in good health and CMV-seronegative.

This chain uses TRBV28 with TRBJ2-2; possibly TRBD2 for D (5 bases). In germline, CDR1 is MDHEN, CDR2 SYDVKM. Trimming removed 3 bases at V and 2 bases at J, with 13 bases between. This CDR3 is 16 amino acids long. CDR3 DNA sequence: TGTGCCAGCAGTTTTGCGGGCCGAGGCAACACCGGGGAGCTGTTTTTT. Translation: CASSFAGRGNTGELFF. The variable domain in full, completed from reference TRBV28 and TRBJ2-2, reads DVKVTQSSRYLVKRTGEKVFLECVQDMDHENMFWYRQDPGLGLRLIYFSYDVKMKEKGDIPEGYSVSREKKERFSLILESASTNQTSMYLCASSFAGRGNTGELFFGEGSRLTVL.

This clone was detected only once. V gene TRBV7-9 combines with J gene TRBJ2-7; the D gene is possibly TRBD2 (6 bases). Looked up from germline, CDR1 is SEHNR and CDR2 is FQNEAQ (reference sequence). Between the trimmed V and J ends, which lost 0 bases and 7 bases, there was a span of 22 bases. The CDR3 runs to 17 residues. CDR3 region: CASSLALAGTQALEQYF. CDR3 nucleotides: TGTGCCAGCAGCTTAGCACTTGCCGGGACTCAAGCTTTAGAGCAGTACTTC.

The rearrangement joins TRBV30 to TRBJ1-2; no clear D gene. Deletions cut 4 bases from V and 4 bases from J, with 19 bases between. The CDR3 has 15 residues. Germline CDR1 reads GTSNPN; CDR2 reads SVGIG (reference sequence). The CDR3 DNA reads TGTGCCTGGAACCGCCCCGGACTTACTAGCTATGGCTACACCTTC. Amino acid sequence: CAWNRPGLTSYGYTF. The full variable domain, its missing parts supplied by reference TRBV30 and TRBJ1-2, is SQTIHQWPATLVQPVGSPLSLECTVEGTSNPNLYWYRQAAGRGLQLLFYSVGIGQISSEVPQNLSASRPQDRQFILSSKKLLLSDSGFYLCAWNRPGLTSYGYTFGSGTRLTVV.

The chain combines TRBV5-1 with TRBJ2-7; possibly TRBD1 for D (5 bases). The germline gives CDR1 SGHRS, CDR2 YFSETQ. V shed 4 bases and J shed 0 bases, with 11 bases lying between them. CDR3 length: 14 amino acids. The CDR3 sequence: CASSVIRGSYEQYF. CDR3 DNA sequence: TGCGCCAGCAGCGTGATAAGGGGCTCCTACGAGCAGTACTTC.

The chain joins TRBV30 to TRBJ1-6; TRBD1 might be the D (6 bases). The length of the CDR3 is 14 residues. The V end lost 5 bases, the J end lost 8 bases, and 16 bases lay between the germline ends. Germline CDR1 GTSNPN, CDR2 SVGIG (reference sequence). In DNA, the CDR3 is TGTGCCTGGGTTGCAGGGGTCTCTCATTCACCCCTCCACTTT. Protein: CAWVAGVSHSPLHF.

V usage is TRBV27 and J usage is TRBJ2-1; D possibly corresponds to TRBD1 (6 bases). The CDR3 spans 15 residues. Trimming shortened V by 6 bases and J by 4 bases, and 16 bases separated the two germline ends. Germline loops: CDR1 MNHEY, CDR2 SMNVEV (reference sequence). The CDR3 reads CASRDLWTEYNEQFF. Here the CDR3 DNA reads TGTGCCAGCAGGGATCTTTGGACAGAATACAATGAGCAGTTCTTC.

The J gene is TRBJ1-1, the V gene TRBV29-1; 10 bases map to TRBD1. The CDR3 has 14 amino acids. V lost 8 bases, J lost 5 bases, and 11 bases stayed unmatched. Looked up from germline, CDR1 is SQVTM and CDR2 is ANQGSEA. CDR3: CSTYEGQGTTEAFF. The CDR3 DNA sequence: TGCAGCACCTACGAGGGACAGGGGACGACTGAAGCTTTCTTT.

The rearrangement links TRBV28 to TRBJ2-7, with D unresolved. Looked up from germline, CDR1 is MDHEN and CDR2 is SYDVKM. The ends were cut back, 8 bases at V and 7 bases at J, with 15 bases in the middle. CDR3 length: 12 residues. The CDR3 loop is CASCVSLTEQYF. For the CDR3, the DNA is TGTGCCAGCTGCGTTTCCCTTACGGAGCAGTACTTC.

This clone has just one count. The V and J genes are TRBV13 and TRBJ1-2; 7 bases are a match to TRBD1. V was clipped by 0 bases and J by 2 bases; unmatched bases: 6. Germline-derived CDR1 and CDR2 are PRHDT and FYEKMQ (reference sequence). The CDR3 contains 16 residues. CDR3 residues: CASSLGSGTDNYGYTF. CDR3 sequence (DNA): TGTGCCAGCAGCTTAGGATCCGGGACAGACAACTATGGCTACACCTTC. The whole variable domain, remainder taken from reference TRBV13 and TRBJ1-2, is AAGVIQSPRHLIKEKRETATLKCYPIPRHDTVYWYQQGPGQDPQFLISFYEKMQSDKGSIPDRFSAQQFSDYHSELNMSSLELGDSALYFCASSLGSGTDNYGYTFGSGTRLTVV.

The table lists this clone with a count of one. This rearrangement joins TRBV11-2 to TRBJ2-2, with D perhaps matching TRBD1 (6 bases). The germline gives CDR1 SGHAT, CDR2 FQNNGV. The CDR3 is made up of 14 amino acids. CDR3 protein: CASDRDTNTGELFF. In DNA form, the CDR3 reads TGTGCTAGTGACCGGGACACTAACACCGGGGAGCTGTTTTTT.

The rearrangement uses TRBV11-3 and TRBJ1-1, with D unresolved. The V end was cut by 5 bases, the J end by 5 bases, with 12 bases between. The CDR3 is 13 residues long. Germline CDR1 reads SGHNT; CDR2 reads YENEEA. CDR3 nucleotide sequence: TGTGCCAGCAGCCCCCGAGGAGATACTGAAGCTTTCTTT. Translating gives CASSPRGDTEAFF.

The chain recombines TRBV7-8 with TRBJ2-7; D possibly corresponds to TRBD1 (6 bases). The germline V and J ends were trimmed by 1 base and 5 bases, with 18 bases remaining between them. The CDR3 has 16 residues. Looked up from germline, CDR1 is SGHVS and CDR2 is FQNEAQ. Here the CDR3 reads CASSLVESTGRHEQYF. The CDR3 DNA follows: TGTGCCAGCAGCTTAGTGGAGAGTACAGGGCGCCACGAGCAGTACTTC.

The CDR3 region is CASSLQRHYEQYF. CDR3 sequence (DNA): TGTGCCAGTAGTCTACAGAGACACTACGAGCAGTACTTC. The chain joins TRBV19 to TRBJ2-7, with D uncertain. Trimming pared 5 bases from V and 3 bases from J, leaving 11 bases between. The CDR3 is made up of 13 amino acids. Germline CDR1 reads LNHDA; CDR2 reads SQIVND (reference sequence).

V and J are TRBV29-1 and TRBJ1-2; weak D call: TRBD1 (6 bases). The germline V gene has CDR1 SQVTM and CDR2 ANQGSEA. The CDR3 sequence is 15 residues long. Trimming left V 0 bases short and J 4 bases short, with 15 bases between. The DNA for the CDR3 is TGCAGCGTTGAAGATGAGTGGGACATAGGCTATGGCTACACCTTC. This encodes CSVEDEWDIGYGYTF.

The V and J genes are TRBV6-5 and TRBJ1-1, with D tentatively TRBD1 (6 bases). The CDR3 consists of 14 residues. The V end lost 2 bases, the J end lost 1 base, and 8 bases lay between the germline ends. Germline CDR1 and CDR2: MNHEY and SVGAGI. The CDR3 sequence is CASSYTQGNTEAFF. DNA of the CDR3: TGTGCCAGCAGTTACACACAGGGGAACACTGAAGCTTTCTTT.

The chain combines TRBV4-1 with TRBJ2-7; 7 bases are shared with TRBD2. The CDR3 runs 16 residues. V trimming: 4 bases; J trimming: 5 bases; junction bases outside the gene matches: 14. Per germline, CDR1 MGHRA and CDR2 YSYEKL. The CDR3 spells CASSPVWRGSGNEQYF. CDR3 DNA: TGCGCCAGCAGCCCGGTCTGGCGGGGGTCGGGCAACGAGCAGTACTTC.

J is TRBJ2-7 and V is TRBV11-3; 13 bases map to TRBD2. Germline lookup yields CDR1 SGHNT and CDR2 YENEEA. This CDR3 is 15 amino acids long. Trimming took 5 bases from V and 5 from J; bases not matched to a gene: 6. CDR3 in DNA: TGTGCCAGCAGCCACGGGACTAGCGGGAACCACGAGCAGTACTTC. Translated: CASSHGTSGNHEQYF.

The chain couples TRBV28 to TRBJ1-3; maybe TRBD1 (6 bases). The CDR3 runs 15 residues. Trimming took 6 bases from V and 2 from J, leaving 14 bases between them. Looked up from germline, CDR1 is MDHEN and CDR2 is SYDVKM. The CDR3 region has the DNA TGTGCCAGCAGCCGGATAACAGGGCCTGGAAACACCATATATTTT. Translating gives CASSRITGPGNTIYF. The full variable domain, in which reference TRBV28 and TRBJ1-3 provide the parts outside the CDR3, is DVKVTQSSRYLVKRTGEKVFLECVQDMDHENMFWYRQDPGLGLRLIYFSYDVKMKEKGDIPEGYSVSREKKERFSLILESASTNQTSMYLCASSRITGPGNTIYFGEGSWLTVV.

The chain links TRBV2 to TRBJ2-7; TRBD2 might be the D (5 bases). Germline V gene lookup returns CDR1 SNHLY and CDR2 FYNNEI. The CDR3 extends over 10 amino acids. The V gene lost 5 bases and the J gene lost 7 bases, with 6 bases spanning the gap. This chain's CDR3 is CASSRGEQYF. Here the CDR3 DNA reads TGTGCCAGCAGTCGGGGAGAGCAGTACTTC.

This sequence joins TRBV28 and TRBJ1-1; D remains unclear. V was cut by 7 bases and J by 5 bases, with 17 bases left in between. The CDR3 totals 14 residues. CDR1 and CDR2 (germline): MDHEN, SYDVKM. The CDR3: CASNIETRGTEAFF. In DNA form, the CDR3 reads TGTGCCAGCAATATCGAAACCCGCGGGACTGAAGCTTTCTTT. Looking up the rest from reference TRBV28 and TRBJ1-1 gives the full variable domain: DVKVTQSSRYLVKRTGEKVFLECVQDMDHENMFWYRQDPGLGLRLIYFSYDVKMKEKGDIPEGYSVSREKKERFSLILESASTNQTSMYLCASNIETRGTEAFFGQGTRLTVV.

The chain carries TRBV10-3 and TRBJ1-1, with 9 bases aligning to TRBD1. Per the germline V gene, CDR1 is ENHRY and CDR2 is SYGVKD. The CDR3 runs to 12 residues. J was trimmed by 8 bases and V by 8 bases; bases with no gene match: 6. The CDR3 loop reads CAIRTGESEAFF. The CDR3 DNA sequence: TGTGCCATCCGGACAGGGGAATCCGAAGCTTTCTTT.

This chain links TRBV5-6 with TRBJ2-7, with D possibly TRBD2 on 5 matching bases. This CDR3 has 15 amino acids. V dropped 1 base and J dropped 2 bases, with 13 bases sitting between them. The germline V gene has CDR1 SGHDT and CDR2 YYEEEE. The CDR3 loop is CASSLLERFTYEQYF. The CDR3 DNA reads TGTGCCAGCAGCTTGTTGGAGCGGTTTACCTACGAGCAGTACTTC.

A few counts support this clone. The chain uses TRBV11-2 and TRBJ2-7; D remains unclear. Deletions cut 3 bases from V and 2 bases from J, with 5 bases between. Germline V gene sequence: CDR1 SGHAT, CDR2 FQNNGV. CDR3 length equals 12 residues. Here the CDR3 DNA reads TGTGCCAGCAGCTTTAATCCCTACGAGCAGTACTTC. It translates to CASSFNPYEQYF.

V gene TRBV29-1 combines with J gene TRBJ1-2, with TRBD1 matching 8 bases. The CDR3 is made up of 12 amino acids. Germline assignment: CDR1 SQVTM and CDR2 ANQGSEA. Trimming cost V 7 bases and J 8 bases; bases outside gene matches: 9. In DNA, the CDR3 is TGCAGCGCCGGAGACAGGGGAGGGGGCTACACCTTC. As protein: CSAGDRGGGYTF.

J is TRBJ1-1 and V is TRBV27; TRBD1 aligns across 8 bases. Germline assignment: CDR1 MNHEY and CDR2 SMNVEV (reference sequence). The CDR3 covers 15 residues. Trimming cost V 3 bases and J 8 bases; bases outside gene matches: 11. The CDR3 here is CASSFGDRIGLEAFF. The DNA for the CDR3 is TGTGCCAGCAGTTTTGGGGACAGGATAGGTTTGGAAGCTTTCTTT.

CDR3 sequence reads: CASSPFYYYGYTF. CDR3 sequence (DNA): TGTGCCAGCAGCCCCTTCTACTACTATGGCTACACCTTC. V is TRBV6-5 and J is TRBJ1-2; the D is unclear. V lost 6 bases and J 3 bases, leaving 11 bases between the germline ends. CDR3 length equals 13 residues. Looked up from germline, CDR1 is MNHEY and CDR2 is SVGAGI.

The rearrangement joins TRBV9 to TRBJ2-7; perhaps TRBD1 as D (5 bases). The CDR3 runs to 14 residues. CDR1 and CDR2 from the germline V gene are SGDLS and YYNGEE. V lost 0 bases and J 2 bases, leaving 9 bases between the germline ends. CDR3 sequence reads: CASSVVPGTYEQYF. The CDR3 DNA is TGTGCCAGCAGCGTAGTACCAGGGACCTACGAGCAGTACTTC.